This T cell receptor (beta chain) was found in a study of T-cell memory formation after mild COVID-19. Study as a whole: TCR clusters mostly belonged to single donors.

This clonotype was observed a handful of times. Its target is not known. Constant-segment primers and 5'RACE yielded cDNA libraries for TCR alpha and TCR beta, each carrying sample barcodes and UMIs. TCRdb re-called the 5' RACE reads with MiXCR, one entry per CDR3 protein. The sample records about 560,000 distinct CDR3 sequences, approximately 15% being singletons. Study findings and constraints: Some clones that responded were present in memory (sampled pre-infection), which suggests cross-reactive memory joined. Second-wave clones with a day 37 peak had unconfirmed SARS-CoV-2 specificity.

Germline V gene sequence: CDR1 SQVTM, CDR2 ANQGSEA. This CDR3 comprises 13 residues. V lost 6 bases to trimming and J lost 6 bases, with 17 bases between them. V gene TRBV29-1 combines with J gene TRBJ1-2, with a weak D call TRBD1 (5 bases). Sequencing used PBMCs or a T cell subset sorted from them (not recorded which). The receptor comes from an adult woman who had mild COVID-19 (a few samples of this study predate the infection). Cell type and time point are not known. The chain's CDR3 is CSVEFDSRDGYTF. The CDR3 DNA reads as TGCAGCGTCGAATTCGACAGCCGCGATGGCTACACCTTC.